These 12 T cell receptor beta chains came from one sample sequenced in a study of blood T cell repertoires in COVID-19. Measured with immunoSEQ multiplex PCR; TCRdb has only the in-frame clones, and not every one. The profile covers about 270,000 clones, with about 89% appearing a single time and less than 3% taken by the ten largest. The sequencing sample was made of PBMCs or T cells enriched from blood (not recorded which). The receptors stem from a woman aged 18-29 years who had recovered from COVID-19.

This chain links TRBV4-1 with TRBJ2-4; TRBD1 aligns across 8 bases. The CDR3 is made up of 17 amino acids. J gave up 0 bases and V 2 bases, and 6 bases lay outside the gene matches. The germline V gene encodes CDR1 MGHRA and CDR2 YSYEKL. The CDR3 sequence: CASSQPGQVLAKNIQYF. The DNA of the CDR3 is TGCGCCAGCAGCCAACCGGGACAGGTGTTAGCCAAAAACATTCAGTACTTC.

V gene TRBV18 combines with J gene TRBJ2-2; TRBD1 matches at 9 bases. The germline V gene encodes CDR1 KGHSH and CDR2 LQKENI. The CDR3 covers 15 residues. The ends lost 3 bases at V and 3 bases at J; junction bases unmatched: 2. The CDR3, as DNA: TGTGCCAGCTCACCGGGACAGGGTTACACCGGGGAGCTGTTTTTT. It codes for CASSPGQGYTGELFF.

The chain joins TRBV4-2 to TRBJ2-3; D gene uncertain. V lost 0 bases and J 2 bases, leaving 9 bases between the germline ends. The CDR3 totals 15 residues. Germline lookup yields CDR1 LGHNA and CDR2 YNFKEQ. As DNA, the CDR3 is TGTGCCAGCAGCCAAGATTGGCAGTTCACAGATACGCAGTATTTT. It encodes CASSQDWQFTDTQYF.

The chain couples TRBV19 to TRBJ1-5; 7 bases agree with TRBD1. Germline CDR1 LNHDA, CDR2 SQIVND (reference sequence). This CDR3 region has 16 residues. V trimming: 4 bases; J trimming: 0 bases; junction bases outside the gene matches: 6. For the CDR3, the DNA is TGTGCCAGTAGTAGCTTGGGACAGAATAGCAATCAGCCCCAGCATTTT. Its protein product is CASSSLGQNSNQPQHF.

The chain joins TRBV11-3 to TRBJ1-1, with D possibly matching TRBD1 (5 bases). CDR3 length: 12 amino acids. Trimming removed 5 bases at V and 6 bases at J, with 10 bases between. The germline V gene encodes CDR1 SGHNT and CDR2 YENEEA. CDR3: CASSIRQPEAFF. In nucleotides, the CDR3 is TGTGCCAGCAGCATCAGACAGCCTGAAGCTTTCTTT.

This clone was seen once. The CDR3: CASSRQGADEKLFF. The CDR3 DNA follows: TGTGCCAGCAGCAGACAGGGGGCCGACGAAAAACTGTTTTTT. The gene calls are TRBV28 and TRBJ1-4; 10 bases line up with TRBD1. From germline, CDR1 is MDHEN and CDR2 SYDVKM. The V and J ends lost 6 bases and 8 bases, in that order; junction bases with no gene match: 6. CDR3 size: 14 residues.

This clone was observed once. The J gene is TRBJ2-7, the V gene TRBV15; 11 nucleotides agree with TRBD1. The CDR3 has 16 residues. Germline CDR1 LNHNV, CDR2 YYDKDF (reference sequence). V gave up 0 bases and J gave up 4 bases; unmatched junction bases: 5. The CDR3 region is CATSRDLGTGGYEQYF. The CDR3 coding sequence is TGTGCCACCAGCAGAGATCTTGGGACAGGGGGGTACGAGCAGTACTTC. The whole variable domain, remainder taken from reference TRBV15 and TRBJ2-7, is DAMVIQNPRYQVTQFGKPVTLSCSQTLNHNVMYWYQQKSSQAPKLLFHYYDKDFNNEADTPDNFQSRRPNTSFCFLDIRSPGLGDTAMYLCATSRDLGTGGYEQYFGPGTRLTVT.

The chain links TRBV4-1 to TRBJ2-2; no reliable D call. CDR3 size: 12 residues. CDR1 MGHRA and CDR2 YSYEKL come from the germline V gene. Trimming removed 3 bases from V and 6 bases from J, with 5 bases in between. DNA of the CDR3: TGCGCCAGCAGCCAGAGTGCCGGGGAGCTGTTTTTT. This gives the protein CASSQSAGELFF.

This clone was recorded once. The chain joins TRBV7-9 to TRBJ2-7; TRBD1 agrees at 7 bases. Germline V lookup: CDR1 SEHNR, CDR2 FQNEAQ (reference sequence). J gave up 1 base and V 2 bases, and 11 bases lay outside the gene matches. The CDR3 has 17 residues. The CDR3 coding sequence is TGTGCCAGCAGCTTAATACCCCCGGGACAGACTTCCTACGAGCAGTACTTC. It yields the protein CASSLIPPGQTSYEQYF.

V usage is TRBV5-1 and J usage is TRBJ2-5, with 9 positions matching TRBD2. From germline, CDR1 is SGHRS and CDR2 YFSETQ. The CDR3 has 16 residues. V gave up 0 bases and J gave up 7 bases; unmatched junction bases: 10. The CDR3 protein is CASSLVPSGKSGTQYF. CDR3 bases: TGCGCCAGCAGCTTGGTACCTAGCGGGAAGTCTGGGACCCAGTACTTC.

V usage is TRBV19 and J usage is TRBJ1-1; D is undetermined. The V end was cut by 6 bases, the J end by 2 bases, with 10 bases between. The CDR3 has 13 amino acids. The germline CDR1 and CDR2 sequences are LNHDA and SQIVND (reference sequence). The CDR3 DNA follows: TGTGCCAGTAGCGGGGTTTATAACACTGAAGCTTTCTTT. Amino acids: CASSGVYNTEAFF.

DNA for the CDR3: TGTGCCATCAGTACGGACAGGGGGGGGAACACTGAAGCTTTCTTT. This encodes CAISTDRGGNTEAFF. The chain couples TRBV10-3 to TRBJ1-1, with 10 bases matching TRBD1. There are 15 residues in the CDR3. CDR1 is ENHRY and CDR2 is SYGVKD in the germline V gene. The ends lost 5 bases at V and 1 base at J; junction bases unmatched: 4.